This T cell receptor beta chain emerged from a study of T cells after yellow fever vaccination. Using its own MiXCR run on the 5' RACE reads, TCRdb lists one record per CDR3 protein. This table has approximately 550,000 distinct CDR3 sequences, roughly 12% appearing once. Losses at the gene ends were 5 bases for V and 3 bases for J; bases not matched to a gene: 10. The CDR3 spans 16 residues. The germline gives CDR1 SGHTA, CDR2 FQGNSA. The receptor was isolated from a man aged 25 to 40 who received the YFV17D yellow fever vaccine. The V gene is TRBV7-2, the J gene TRBJ2-4; 7 bases match TRBD1. Sequences were derived from PBMCs, sampled on the day of the yellow fever booster vaccination. The CDR3, as DNA: TGTGCCAGCAGCCCACCGAATAACAGGGGCAAAAACATTCAGTACTTC. Amino acid sequence: CASSPPNNRGKNIQYF.